This TCR beta chain appears in the sequencing data of a study of blood T cell repertoires in COVID-19. This table comes from immunoSEQ multiplex PCR, and its TCRdb copy is limited to in-frame clones, with some not included. This sample has fewer than 200,000 clones, with 80% to 95% found just once. Looked up from germline, CDR1 is SGHAT and CDR2 is FQNNGV. The CDR3 covers 15 residues. Trimming took 1 base from V and 7 from J, leaving 14 bases between them. The chain employs TRBV11-2 and TRBJ2-1; D is perhaps TRBD2 (6 bases). Input material: peripheral blood. This TCR came from a woman aged 45-60 years with acute or convalescent COVID-19. Here the CDR3 DNA reads TGTGCCAGCAGCTTAGCTGTCGGGGGTGATAATGAGCAGTTCTTC. Amino acids: CASSLAVGGDNEQFF. The complete variable domain, with remaining parts taken from reference TRBV11-2 and TRBJ2-1, reads EAGVAQSPRYKIIEKRQSVAFWCNPISGHATLYWYQQILGQGPKLLIQFQNNGVVDDSQLPKDRFSAERLKGVDSTLKIQPAKLEDSAVYLCASSLAVGGDNEQFFGPGTRLTVL.